Following are 11 T cell receptor beta chains from one sample sequenced in a study of T cells expressing NK-cell markers. From its re-call of the 5' RACE reads, TCRdb lists each CDR3 protein once, without DNA. Found here are hundreds of thousands of distinct CDR3 sequences; the top ten clones hold 4% to 4.5%. Sequences were obtained from blood T cells: a sorted CD56 or NKG2C T cell subset, CD4+ or CD8+ T cells, or bulk PBMC T cells (not recorded which). These TCRs come from a woman between 18 and 69 years old in good health.

The rearrangement links TRBV15 to TRBJ1-5; absent DNA, TCRdb's TRBD1 call cannot be checked. Germline-derived CDR1 and CDR2 are LNHNV and YYDKDF (reference sequence). The CDR3 is made up of 16 amino acids. The CDR3 sequence is CATSTQTGGWNQPQHF.

The rearrangement uses TRBV20-1 and TRBJ1-2. CDR1 is DFQATT and CDR2 is SNEGSKA in the germline V gene (reference sequence). CDR3 length equals 12 residues. The CDR3 sequence is CSVGGNDDGYTF.

The chain recombines TRBV5-4 with TRBJ2-7; TCRdb names TRBD1, which stays unverified in the absence of DNA. The length of the CDR3 is 14 residues. The germline V gene encodes CDR1 SGHNT and CDR2 YYREEE (reference sequence). The CDR3 spells CASSLSLGAYEQYF.

The chain joins TRBV15 to TRBJ1-5. The length of the CDR3 is 15 residues. The germline V gene encodes CDR1 LNHNV and CDR2 YYDKDF (reference sequence). CDR3: CATGRSPPTNQPQHF.

The chain employs TRBV2 and TRBJ2-5; the D call of TRBD1 rests on TCRdb alone, since no DNA is present to check it. There are 15 residues in the CDR3. Germline CDR1 reads SNHLY; CDR2 reads FYNNEI. CDR3 protein: CASSERVTGVETQYF. Together with reference TRBV2 and TRBJ2-5, the CDR3 gives the full variable domain: EPEVTQTPSHQVTQMGQEVILRCVPISNHLYFYWYRQILGQKVEFLVSFYNNEISEKSEIFDDQFSVERPDGSNFTLKIRSTKLEDSAMYFCASSERVTGVETQYFGPGTRLLVL.

The chain uses TRBV6-2 or TRBV6-3 and TRBJ2-3; no DNA is available, so the TRBD2 call from TCRdb remains unchecked. The germline V gene encodes CDR1 MNHEY and CDR2 SVGEGT. The CDR3 is 17 residues long. The CDR3: CASSLPRLAGTEDTQYF.

The V and J genes are TRBV7-2 and TRBJ1-6. Germline-derived CDR1 and CDR2 are SGHTA and FQGNSA. The CDR3 is 16 residues long. The CDR3 reads CASSRRGLNVGSPLHF. Looking up the rest from reference TRBV7-2 and TRBJ1-6 gives the full variable domain: GAGVSQSPSNKVTEKGKDVELRCDPISGHTALYWYRQSLGQGLEFLIYFQGNSAPDKSGLPSDRFSAERTGGSVSTLTIQRTQQEDSAVYLCASSRRGLNVGSPLHFGNGTRLTVT.

This chain links TRBV5-4 with TRBJ2-1; TCRdb calls TRBD2, which cannot be checked without DNA. This CDR3 has 16 residues. The germline V gene has CDR1 SGHNT and CDR2 YYREEE (reference sequence). The CDR3 protein is CASSLPGLASYNEQFF.

This rearrangement joins TRBV5-1 to TRBJ2-2; the TCRdb D gene call, TRBD2, has no DNA to confirm it. CDR3 length: 15 amino acids. Germline V gene lookup returns CDR1 SGHRS and CDR2 YFSETQ. CDR3 protein: CASSPEADNTGELFF.

The chain employs TRBV7-2 and TRBJ2-7; the TRBD2 assignment by TCRdb is unverifiable without DNA. The CDR3 has 14 residues. CDR1 is SGHTA and CDR2 is FQGNSA in the germline V gene. The CDR3 reads CASSWDFPSYEQYF.

The chain couples TRBV6-2 or TRBV6-3 to TRBJ2-1; the D call from TCRdb, TRBD2, cannot be confirmed without DNA. Germline V gene sequence: CDR1 MNHEY, CDR2 SVGEGT. This CDR3 has 20 residues. CDR3 region: CASSYSMHGTSGGSYNEQFF.